This T cell receptor beta chain was retrieved from a study of Ad26.COV2.S vaccination and SARS-CoV-2 variants. A remark on this clone: Its target is not known.

Findings and limits, study-wide: Vaccine and placebo groups showed comparable non-spike TCR breadth.

Assay used: immunoSEQ multiplex PCR; TCRdb lists only in-frame clones, some missing. The sample lists under 300,000 clones, approximately 90% occurring once. Noted treatment: around 19 received Ad26.COV2.S at low or high dose, single or two shots; roughly five received placebo; per-sample allocation not given. Material that was analyzed had been drawn on day 63 after the first vaccine or placebo injection. From germline, CDR1 is SGHTA and CDR2 FQGNSA. This CDR3 comprises 16 residues. V lost 4 bases to trimming and J lost 8 bases; unmatched junction nucleotides: 15. The material sequenced was peripheral blood, taken in a trial of Ad26.COV2.S vaccine versus placebo. This clonotype originated in a person between 18 and 59 years old who received the Ad26.COV2.S COVID-19 vaccine or a placebo. The chain carries TRBV7-2 and TRBJ2-3; TRBD2 aligns across 7 bases. The CDR3 spells CASSSATGTTQSTQYF. DNA for the CDR3: TGTGCCAGCAGCTCTGCGACCGGGACTACACAGAGTACGCAGTATTTT. Together with reference TRBV7-2 and TRBJ2-3, the CDR3 gives the full variable domain: GAGVSQSPSNKVTEKGKDVELRCDPISGHTALYWYRQSLGQGLEFLIYFQGNSAPDKSGLPSDRFSAERTGGSVSTLTIQRTQQEDSAVYLCASSSATGTTQSTQYFGPGTRLTVL.